This T cell receptor (beta chain) is drawn from a study of shared clonotypes between healthy human individuals (dated by TCRdb to 2018 to 2021). Concerning the study at large: The cohort comprised a couple of women and a few men aged 18 to 49 years. Libraries were prepared and TCR repertoires were sequenced by different laboratories using diverse techniques, in order to increase sequencing depth and limit assay-specific biases. The study deeply sequenced blood TCR repertoires of five healthy adults to estimate repertoire size and the extent of clonotype sharing between individuals. Per donor, leukapheresis produced somewhere between about 0.85 and 10 billion PBMCs. For each donor, CD4 naive and CD4 memory were each given three plates, CD8 naive was given two plates, and CD8 memory was given one plate.

TCR CDR3 regions were amplified from genomic DNA by multiplex PCR using the deep immunoSEQ assay. Extracted genomic DNA from each cell subset was spread evenly across all wells of several immunoSEQ 96-well plates, with each plate serving as a replicate. For sorted subsets, approximately 210 ng genomic DNA, equal to tens of thousands of T cell genomes, was loaded into each replicate PCR. The purified libraries were quantified using a Qubit 3.0 fluorometer, sized with a Bioanalyzer 2100, and then quantified again using the KAPA Library Quantification kit. Every immunoSEQ 96-well plate was sequenced on a dedicated single-read 150-cycle Illumina NextSeq 550 flow cell. Per the original workflow: Because only junctional sequences without quality scores were contained in the immunoSEQ output, filtering matching that applied to full-length reads could not be performed. Sequences were annotated with PyIR, a Python wrapper for IgBLAST v1.9, using IMGT germline references to assign V/J genes and CDR3. Reads with weak V/J assignments (E-value above 1e-6), missing CDR3, stop codons, out-of-frame junctions, or ambiguous translated residues were removed. V3J clonotypes were defined as sequences sharing an identical inferred V gene, J gene, and CDR3 amino acid sequence. The percentage overlap between two repertoires was calculated by dividing the number of shared unique clonotypes by the size of the smaller repertoire. Three approaches were used to assess repertoire richness: RTK rarefaction, the Chao1 estimator, and Recon v2.1 estimates of unobserved clonotypes. OLGA was used to compute generation probabilities for all TCRbeta clonotypes that the gDNA method yielded from a few donors. Here the immuneACCESS table is served through TCRdb, limited to in-frame sequences with V and J called. Missing clones are a known gap in these copies; in checked studies unresolved V genes cover under half, and the rest lacks a known reason. That table furnishes V, J and clone size, whereas the DNA furnished D and trimming. The table for this sample lists some 700,000 clones; less than 95% of them were counted only once. 34% of the sample belongs to the ten largest clones.

Donors were healthy HIV-negative adults with no recently reported acute infections or vaccinations. All donors were Caucasian adults living in Nashville, Tennessee, USA. The CD8 memory samples were a combination of magnetically selected CD45RO+ cells and CCR7-negative CD45RA+ effector memory (TemRA) cells. After blood collection by leukapheresis, PBMCs were isolated using Ficoll-Histopaque density gradient centrifugation and then cryopreserved in the vapor phase of liquid nitrogen. Analytical flow cytometry was used to check the purity and quantity of every magnetically sorted T cell population. Genomic DNA was isolated from each sorted fraction and quantified by UV absorbance on a Nanodrop 2000c. From cysteine to phenylalanine, the CDR3 is 16 amino acids long. Only the CDR3 portion is preserved as DNA: 48 bases, with reading frame beginning at the first base. For CDR1 and CDR2, the germline V gene lists ENHRY and SYGVKD. Compared with germline, V lacks 2 bases and J lacks 2 bases; bases without a gene match: 4.

Overall study outcomes, separate from this receptor: Pairwise subsampling indicated that sequencing depth was expected to affect the degree of clonotype sharing among donors. The genetic and exposure-history diversity represented was limited by the small number of donors. Incomplete sequencing was indicated by rarefaction of sorted-subset datasets, despite the large sequencing depth. Estimated clonotype richness was generally larger for naive than for memory subsets. Across four donors, approximately 5% of naive CD4, 3.5% of naive CD8, approximately 2.5% of memory CD4, and 0.4% to 0.45% of memory CD8 clonotypes were shared. Compared with non-shared clonotypes, clonotypes shared by all four sorted-subset donors had higher generation probabilities. Only blood was sampled, and tissue TCR repertoires likely differ from those in blood.

With respect to this clone: Which antigen it targets is not known. No base quality values were provided; no much bigger clone lies one nucleotide off.

The V and J genes are TRBV10-3 and TRBJ2-2, with TRBD1 identical over 8 junction bases. The TCR originated in a man younger than 35 in good health. Some clones in this sample may be carry-over from other donors' samples. The sample comprised memory CD8+ T cells from PBMCs. The meaning of the sample's cell subset or site label: CD45RO+ cells pooled with CCR7-negative TemRA cells. The CDR3 protein: CAISERAGGNTGELFF. At the DNA level, the sequence is TGTGCCATCAGTGAGAGGGCAGGGGGCAACACCGGGGAGCTGTTTTTT.